The 23 T cell receptor beta chains below come from one sample, sequenced in a study of blood T cell repertoires in COVID-19. TCRdb's copy holds only in-frame clones and misses some; the assay was immunoSEQ multiplex PCR. The top ten clones hold approximately 2.1% of a sample with 150,000 to 200,000 clones, nearly 90% of them seen once. The specimen sequenced was peripheral blood. Source of these receptors: a man between 18 and 29 years old who had recovered from COVID-19.

The chain links TRBV29-1 to TRBJ2-3, with TRBD2 identical over 7 bases. J was trimmed by 4 bases and V by 7 bases; bases with no gene match: 8. The CDR3 covers 13 residues. Germline lookup yields CDR1 SQVTM and CDR2 ANQGSEA. This CDR3 reads CSAGGRGADTQYF. The CDR3 DNA is TGCAGCGCCGGCGGGAGAGGCGCAGATACGCAGTATTTT.

DNA for the CDR3: TGTGCCAGCAGTCGTCCTAATAGCAGATACACCGGGGAGCTGTTTTTT. This translates into CASSRPNSRYTGELFF. The gene calls are TRBV7-9 and TRBJ2-2; D uncertain. Between the trimmed V and J ends, which lost 6 bases and 3 bases, there was a span of 17 bases. This CDR3 contains 16 residues. Germline-derived CDR1 and CDR2 are SEHNR and FQNEAQ (reference sequence).

V is TRBV29-1 and J is TRBJ1-2, with 7 bases fitting TRBD1. The CDR3 length is 13 residues. V lost 3 bases, J lost 5 bases, and 6 bases stayed unmatched. In germline, CDR1 is SQVTM, CDR2 ANQGSEA. The CDR3 loop reads CSVDGQENYGYTF. CDR3 bases: TGCAGCGTTGATGGACAGGAGAATTATGGCTACACCTTC.

This rearrangement joins TRBV9 to TRBJ1-2; D not certain. The CDR3 is made up of 14 amino acids. The ends were cut back, 2 bases at V and 4 bases at J, with 12 bases in the middle. Germline values: CDR1 SGDLS, CDR2 YYNGEE. This CDR3 is CASSVGRLAYGYTF. The CDR3 DNA reads TGTGCCAGCAGCGTTGGCAGGCTCGCCTATGGCTACACCTTC.

V is TRBV15 and J is TRBJ1-2; perhaps TRBD1 as D (5 bases). The V gene lost 2 bases and the J gene lost 4 bases, with 8 bases spanning the gap. The length of the CDR3 is 13 residues. In germline, CDR1 is LNHNV, CDR2 YYDKDF (reference sequence). As DNA, the CDR3 is TGTGCCACCAGCAGACTCCAGGGCTATGGCTACACCTTC. Its protein is CATSRLQGYGYTF.

The V and J genes are TRBV25-1 and TRBJ2-1, with 11 bases fitting TRBD1. The CDR3 runs to 15 residues. Germline V lookup: CDR1 MGHDK, CDR2 SYGVNS. The trim removed 3 bases at V and 7 bases at J, leaving 5 bases unmatched. The CDR3 DNA reads as TGTGCCAGCAGTGACCCCGGGACAGGGGGGAATGAGCAGTTCTTC. Its translation: CASSDPGTGGNEQFF.

This clone occurred once. The rearrangement uses TRBV5-4 and TRBJ2-2; unclear D gene. Deletions cut 0 bases from V and 0 bases from J, with 3 bases between. Germline assignment: CDR1 SGHNT and CDR2 YYREEE (reference sequence). The CDR3 totals 14 residues. CDR3 loop: CASSLAANTGELFF. CDR3 DNA: TGTGCCAGCAGCTTGGCGGCGAACACCGGGGAGCTGTTTTTT.

The J gene is TRBJ2-7, the V gene TRBV27, with 9 bases that match TRBD2. The germline V gene encodes CDR1 MNHEY and CDR2 SMNVEV (reference sequence). The CDR3 loop spans 14 amino acids. The V gene end was trimmed by 4 bases and the J gene end by 2 bases; junction bases not matched to a gene: 3. The CDR3 region is CASSWASGAYEQYF. The CDR3 DNA reads as TGTGCCAGCAGTTGGGCTAGCGGGGCCTACGAGCAGTACTTC.

The chain combines TRBV27 with TRBJ1-2; D is uncertain. The CDR3 runs to 13 residues. V was trimmed by 2 bases and J by 0 bases, leaving 4 bases between them. CDR1 is MNHEY, CDR2 SMNVEV, per germline (reference sequence). CDR3 nucleotide sequence: TGTGCCAGCAGTTTAACTCCTAACTATGGCTACACCTTC. It encodes CASSLTPNYGYTF.

In regard to this clone: This CDR3 is also generated by other DNA sequences in the sample. This chain connects TRBV28 to TRBJ1-3, with 11 bases identical to TRBD1. CDR1 is MDHEN and CDR2 is SYDVKM in the germline V gene. The CDR3 totals 15 residues. V dropped 5 bases and J dropped 3; count of bases not matched to a gene: 3. CDR3 residues: CASSPGQGVGNTIYF. The CDR3 DNA reads as TGTGCCAGCAGTCCGGGACAGGGGGTTGGAAACACCATATATTTT.

The chain joins TRBV3-1 (or the pseudogene TRBV3-2) to TRBJ1-1; 7 nucleotides agree with TRBD1. J lost 0 bases, V lost 4 bases, and 2 bases had no gene match. The germline V gene has CDR1 LGHDT and CDR2 YNNKEL (reference sequence). The CDR3 totals 14 residues. CDR3 protein: CASSLGTVNTEAFF. The CDR3 nucleotides are TGTGCCAGCAGCCTCGGGACAGTGAACACTGAAGCTTTCTTT.

The chain couples TRBV5-6 to TRBJ2-3; TRBD2 matches at 8 bases. Germline assignment: CDR1 SGHDT and CDR2 YYEEEE. The CDR3 spans 16 residues. The ends lost 4 bases at V and 0 bases at J; junction bases unmatched: 7. The chain's CDR3 is CASSETSADSTDTQYF. CDR3 bases: TGTGCCAGCAGCGAGACTAGCGCGGATAGCACAGATACGCAGTATTTT. The variable domain in full, completed from reference TRBV5-6 and TRBJ2-3, reads DAGVTQSPTHLIKTRGQQVTLRCSPKSGHDTVSWYQQALGQGPQFIFQYYEEEERQRGNFPDRFSGHQFPNYSSELNVNALLLGDSALYLCASSETSADSTDTQYFGPGTRLTVL.

The chain joins TRBV28 to TRBJ2-7; possibly TRBD1 for D (5 bases). Trimming removed 4 bases at V and 6 bases at J, with 16 bases between. The germline gives CDR1 MDHEN, CDR2 SYDVKM. The CDR3 has 14 amino acids. The CDR3 region has the DNA TGTGCCAGCAGTTCCCAGGGTTCCCTCGGCGAGCAGTACTTC. Its translation is CASSSQGSLGEQYF.

V gene TRBV9 combines with J gene TRBJ2-1, with D perhaps TRBD2 (5 bases). The germline V and J ends were trimmed by 0 bases and 6 bases, with 13 bases remaining between them. Per germline, CDR1 SGDLS and CDR2 YYNGEE. The CDR3 runs 15 residues. The CDR3 loop is CASSVVDSDVNEQFF. CDR3 sequence (DNA): TGTGCCAGCAGCGTAGTCGATAGCGACGTCAATGAGCAGTTCTTC.

The chain combines TRBV24-1 with TRBJ2-1; 13 nucleotides match TRBD2. The V and J ends lost 7 bases and 5 bases, in that order; junction bases with no gene match: 1. This CDR3 is 14 amino acids long. The germline gives CDR1 KGHDR, CDR2 SFDVKD. The CDR3 is CATSGLAGDNEQFF. The DNA of the CDR3 is TGTGCCACCAGCGGACTAGCGGGGGACAATGAGCAGTTCTTC.

The chain is built from TRBV5-1 and TRBJ1-2; 8 bases agree with TRBD1. The V segment lost 4 bases and the J segment 6 bases; nucleotides outside the gene matches: 11. The CDR3 is 15 amino acids. CDR1 is SGHRS, CDR2 YFSETQ, per germline. The DNA for the CDR3 is TGCGCCAGCAGCGGCCGACAGGGGAGGAAAGATGGCTACACCTTC. Encoded protein: CASSGRQGRKDGYTF.

This chain connects TRBV7-3 to TRBJ1-2; 9 positions match TRBD1. J was trimmed by 6 bases and V by 4 bases; bases with no gene match: 6. The CDR3 runs to 14 residues. Germline V gene sequence: CDR1 SGHTA, CDR2 FQGTGA. The chain's CDR3 is CASSSPGQGNGYTF. In DNA form, the CDR3 reads TGTGCCAGCAGCTCCCCGGGACAGGGAAATGGCTACACCTTC.

This chain connects TRBV28 to TRBJ2-7, with 11 nucleotides matching TRBD2. V lost 2 bases to trimming and J lost 0 bases; unmatched junction nucleotides: 6. Germline V gene data show CDR1 as MDHEN and CDR2 as SYDVKM. This CDR3 is 17 amino acids long. CDR3 amino acids: CASSLQLAGVPSYEQYF. The CDR3 DNA is TGTGCCAGCAGTTTACAACTAGCGGGAGTTCCCTCCTACGAGCAGTACTTC.

In nucleotides, the CDR3 is TGTGCTAGTGGTTTGCCCCGGGGCGGGGGGGGCGCCTACGAGCAGTACTTC. Translated: CASGLPRGGGGAYEQYF. This sequence joins TRBV12-5 and TRBJ2-7; 9 bases are a match to TRBD2. Germline assignment: CDR1 LGHNT and CDR2 FRNRAP. This CDR3 comprises 17 residues. J was trimmed by 2 bases and V by 2 bases; bases with no gene match: 10.

The chain joins TRBV5-6 to TRBJ2-7, with 7 bases aligning to TRBD2. Germline V gene lookup returns CDR1 SGHDT and CDR2 YYEEEE. V was clipped by 0 bases and J by 3 bases; unmatched bases: 12. This CDR3 has 17 amino acids. DNA of the CDR3: TGTGCCAGCAGCTTGGGCCCCGGAATTGAGCGGGGCTACGAGCAGTACTTC. Encoded protein: CASSLGPGIERGYEQYF. Filled out from reference TRBV5-6 and TRBJ2-7, the complete variable domain reads DAGVTQSPTHLIKTRGQQVTLRCSPKSGHDTVSWYQQALGQGPQFIFQYYEEEERQRGNFPDRFSGHQFPNYSSELNVNALLLGDSALYLCASSLGPGIERGYEQYFGPGTRLTVT.

The rearrangement uses TRBV7-3 and TRBJ2-7; D is perhaps TRBD1 (5 bases). Between the trimmed V and J ends, which lost 3 bases and 3 bases, there was a span of 6 bases. The CDR3 has 12 amino acids. In germline, CDR1 is SGHTA, CDR2 FQGTGA. The CDR3 sequence: CASSFQGYEQYF. CDR3 nucleotides: TGTGCCAGCAGCTTCCAGGGCTACGAGCAGTACTTC.

V gene TRBV5-5 combines with J gene TRBJ2-7; 9 bases are a match to TRBD2. From germline, CDR1 is SGHKS and CDR2 YYEKEE (reference sequence). V shed 7 bases, J shed 6 bases, and the junction held 11 bases outside the gene matches. This CDR3 contains 14 residues. The CDR3: CASARAGGQSEQYF. CDR3 coding DNA: TGTGCCAGCGCGAGGGCGGGAGGGCAGAGCGAGCAGTACTTC. Combining the CDR3 with reference TRBV5-5 and TRBJ2-7 gives the whole variable domain DAGVTQSPTHLIKTRGQQVTLRCSPISGHKSVSWYQQVLGQGPQFIFQYYEKEERGRGNFPDRFSARQFPNYSSELNVNALLLGDSALYLCASARAGGQSEQYFGPGTRLTVT.

This clone was recorded a few times. V is TRBV5-1 and J is TRBJ1-1; tentative D call: TRBD1 (6 bases). Germline CDR1 and CDR2: SGHRS and YFSETQ. This CDR3 is 13 amino acids long. V was shortened by 5 bases and J by 0 bases, with 8 bases between the two germline ends. In DNA, the CDR3 is TGCGCCAGCAGTACAGGGATGAACACTGAAGCTTTCTTT. This sequence encodes CASSTGMNTEAFF. The full variable domain, completed using reference TRBV5-1 and TRBJ1-1, is KAGVTQTPRYLIKTRGQQVTLSCSPISGHRSVSWYQQTPGQGLQFLFEYFSETQRNKGNFPGRFSGRQFSNSRSEMNVSTLELGDSALYLCASSTGMNTEAFFGQGTRLTVV.